The 32 T cell receptor beta chains below all came from one sample that was sequenced in a study of cytomegalovirus exposure and HLA in healthy donors. PCR used 60 Vbeta primers and 13 Jbeta primers. Libraries were prepared by immunoSEQ multiplex PCR; TCRdb keeps only in-frame clonotypes and omits some of them. This sample yields about 40,000 clones, of which 66% are seen a single time; more than 15% belongs to the top ten. The specimen was PBMCs. The origin of the receptors is a man aged 50-59 years in good health and CMV-seropositive.

The chain links TRBV25-1 to TRBJ1-1, with 8 bases lining up with TRBD1. CDR3 length equals 15 residues. Germline trimming cut 5 bases from V and 4 bases from J; bases unmatched to any gene: 9. Germline V gene data show CDR1 as MGHDK and CDR2 as SYGVNS. CDR3 nucleotide sequence: TGTGCCAGCAGTCCTGGACAGGGAGGCGGCACTGAAGCTTTCTTT. Its translation: CASSPGQGGGTEAFF.

This clone has only one observation. This chain joins TRBV9 and TRBJ1-6; the D gene is possibly TRBD1 (6 bases). The CDR3 extends over 17 amino acids. V shed 4 bases and J shed 6 bases, with 20 bases lying between them. Germline CDR1 and CDR2: SGDLS and YYNGEE. The CDR3 DNA is TGTGCCAGCAGCTTTTCGGCGGGAGGGGGTGGTAATTCACCCCTCCACTTT. This sequence encodes CASSFSAGGGGNSPLHF.

As DNA, the CDR3 is TGTGCCAGCAGCTTAGTAGGGGGTTATGGCTACACCTTC. This translates into CASSLVGGYGYTF. The chain couples TRBV13 to TRBJ1-2; a weak D match, TRBD1 (6 bases). The ends were cut back, 1 base at V and 5 bases at J, with 8 bases in the middle. The CDR3 consists of 13 residues. Germline V lookup: CDR1 PRHDT, CDR2 FYEKMQ (reference sequence).

The genes are TRBV6-5 and TRBJ1-2; TRBD1 is a possible D gene (6 bases). The germline V gene encodes CDR1 MNHEY and CDR2 SVGAGI. This CDR3 is 14 amino acids long. The V end lost 0 bases, the J end lost 2 bases, and 7 bases lay between the germline ends. The CDR3 sequence: CASSYSDRNYGYTF. The CDR3 nucleotides are TGTGCCAGCAGTTACTCGGACAGAAACTATGGCTACACCTTC.

The chain links TRBV7-2 to TRBJ1-4; 7 nucleotides agree with TRBD1. Germline CDR1 SGHTA, CDR2 FQGNSA. This CDR3 is 15 amino acids long. Unmatched junction bases numbered 2, after V lost 4 bases and J lost 0 bases. Written as DNA, the CDR3 is TGTGCCAGCAGCTGGGACAGCACAACTAATGAAAAACTGTTTTTT. Its translation: CASSWDSTTNEKLFF.

This chain joins TRBV7-6 and TRBJ2-3, with TRBD1 matching 7 bases. Germline CDR1 SGHVS, CDR2 FNYEAQ. V lost 1 base, J lost 6 bases, and 7 bases stayed unmatched. This CDR3 is 15 amino acids long. CDR3 coding DNA: TGTGCCAGCAGCTTAGAATTAGGGGGCAGGGATACGCAGTATTTT. Protein: CASSLELGGRDTQYF.

The rearrangement joins TRBV7-2 to TRBJ2-1, with 7 bases lining up with TRBD1. There are 13 residues in the CDR3. With V trimmed by 6 bases and J by 8 bases, 7 bases remained unmatched. Germline V CDR1 and CDR2: SGHTA, FQGNSA. The CDR3 DNA sequence: TGTGCCAGCAGATTCACAGGGGTTCATGAGCAGTTCTTC. Translated: CASRFTGVHEQFF.

The V gene is TRBV2, the J gene TRBJ1-1; 10 nucleotides agree with TRBD1. Trimming removed 6 bases from V and 0 bases from J; junction bases left unmatched: 7. From germline, CDR1 is SNHLY and CDR2 FYNNEI. The CDR3 loop spans 16 amino acids. DNA for the CDR3: TGTGCCAGCAGACCCGGGACAGGGGAAATGAACACTGAAGCTTTCTTT. Translated, it gives CASRPGTGEMNTEAFF.

There are a few counts of this clone. The CDR3 here is CASSYGGNQETQYF. The CDR3 DNA sequence: TGTGCCAGCAGTTACGGGGGGAACCAAGAGACCCAGTACTTC. The chain couples TRBV6-5 to TRBJ2-5, with a possible D match to TRBD2 (6 bases). Germline V gene sequence: CDR1 MNHEY, CDR2 SVGAGI. V gave up 2 bases and J gave up 0 bases, with 7 bases separating them. This CDR3 is 14 amino acids long.

This clone was observed a single time. The J gene is TRBJ1-3, the V gene TRBV9, with D uncertain. CDR1 is SGDLS and CDR2 is YYNGEE in the germline V gene. V was cut by 3 bases and J by 0 bases, with 7 bases left in between. The CDR3 is 14 residues long. The CDR3 reads CASSEQPSGNTIYF. The CDR3 nucleotides are TGTGCCAGCAGCGAACAGCCCTCTGGAAACACCATATATTTT.

The genes are TRBV10-3 and TRBJ1-2, with 10 bases that match TRBD1. Germline V CDR1 and CDR2: ENHRY, SYGVKD. This CDR3 region has 15 residues. Germline trimming cut 6 bases from V and 4 bases from J; bases unmatched to any gene: 8. The CDR3 sequence: CAISGDRGQSYGYTF. DNA for the CDR3: TGTGCCATCAGCGGTGACAGGGGGCAAAGCTATGGCTACACCTTC.

V and J are TRBV30 and TRBJ2-5; 11 nucleotides align to TRBD2. V was pared by 7 bases and J by 3 bases, with 7 bases of the junction left unmatched. This CDR3 region has 14 residues. Germline CDR1 GTSNPN, CDR2 SVGIG (reference sequence). CDR3 protein: CAFQRLAGKETQYF. DNA of the CDR3: TGTGCCTTCCAACGACTAGCGGGGAAAGAGACCCAGTACTTC.

This clone appeared a few times. The CDR3: CASSQDLGFEQFF. CDR3 bases: TGCGCCAGCAGCCAAGATCTGGGCTTTGAGCAGTTCTTC. The chain combines TRBV4-3 with TRBJ2-1; the D is unclear. The CDR3 spans 13 residues. V lost 0 bases and J 9 bases, leaving 9 bases between the germline ends. Germline V lookup: CDR1 LGHNA, CDR2 YSLEER.

The rearrangement links TRBV7-2 to TRBJ2-5; TRBD2 is a possible D gene (5 bases). The germline V gene has CDR1 SGHTA and CDR2 FQGNSA. V was clipped by 5 bases and J by 1 base, with 11 bases between them. CDR3 size: 14 residues. The CDR3 here is CASSPGLVQETQYF. CDR3 coding DNA: TGTGCCAGCAGCCCCGGACTGGTCCAAGAGACCCAGTACTTC.

V gene TRBV30 combines with J gene TRBJ1-5; 10 bases agree with TRBD1. V lost 5 bases and J lost 5; bases outside the gene matches: 3. In germline, CDR1 is GTSNPN, CDR2 SVGIG (reference sequence). The length of the CDR3 is 13 residues. This CDR3 reads CAWSGTGDQPQHF. The CDR3, as DNA: TGTGCCTGGTCCGGGACAGGGGATCAGCCCCAGCATTTT. The variable domain in full, completed from reference TRBV30 and TRBJ1-5, reads SQTIHQWPATLVQPVGSPLSLECTVEGTSNPNLYWYRQAAGRGLQLLFYSVGIGQISSEVPQNLSASRPQDRQFILSSKKLLLSDSGFYLCAWSGTGDQPQHFGDGTRLSIL.

The chain carries TRBV11-2 and TRBJ1-4; D perhaps matches TRBD1 (6 bases). CDR3 length: 16 residues. Germline CDR1 is SGHAT and CDR2 is FQNNGV. Between the trimmed V and J ends, which lost 4 bases and 0 bases, there was a span of 12 bases. CDR3 region: CASSWGTLATNEKLFF. CDR3 bases: TGTGCCAGCAGCTGGGGGACACTAGCAACTAATGAAAAACTGTTTTTT.

The gene calls are TRBV7-8 and TRBJ2-7; D unresolved. The CDR3 covers 12 residues. V was trimmed by 5 bases and J by 4 bases, leaving 9 bases between them. Germline-derived CDR1 and CDR2 are SGHVS and FQNEAQ. The CDR3 is CASSASEYEQYF. CDR3 sequence (DNA): TGTGCCAGCAGCGCCTCAGAATACGAGCAGTACTTC. Filled out from reference TRBV7-8 and TRBJ2-7, the complete variable domain reads GAGVSQSPRYKVAKRGQDVALRCDPISGHVSLFWYQQALGQGPEFLTYFQNEAQLDKSGLPSDRFFAERPEGSVSTLKIQRTQQEDSAVYLCASSASEYEQYFGPGTRLTVT.

The rearrangement uses TRBV7-2 and TRBJ1-2, with TRBD1 matching 7 bases. The CDR3 is 13 residues long. Trimming at V came to 0 bases and at J to 12 bases, leaving 7 bases not matched to a gene. CDR1 and CDR2 (germline): SGHTA, FQGNSA. The CDR3 spells CASSLAEGQAHTF. In DNA, the CDR3 is TGTGCCAGCAGCTTAGCCGAAGGACAGGCGCACACCTTC. The entire variable domain, with the rest obtained from reference TRBV7-2 and TRBJ1-2, is as follows: GAGVSQSPSNKVTEKGKDVELRCDPISGHTALYWYRQSLGQGLEFLIYFQGNSAPDKSGLPSDRFSAERTGGSVSTLTIQRTQQEDSAVYLCASSLAEGQAHTFGSGTRLTVV.

The V call is TRBV11-2, the J call TRBJ1-2; D not resolved. This CDR3 comprises 15 residues. Germline CDR1 is SGHAT and CDR2 is FQNNGV. V lost 1 base to trimming and J lost 4 bases, with 13 bases between them. CDR3 sequence: CASSLVAAASYGYTF. CDR3 coding DNA: TGTGCCAGCAGCTTAGTAGCGGCAGCGAGCTATGGCTACACCTTC.

There are a few counts of this clone. The CDR3 DNA follows: TGTGCCAGCAGCCATACATTCCAGGACATAAAGGACTATGGCTACACCTTC. It specifies CASSHTFQDIKDYGYTF. The chain is built from TRBV14 and TRBJ1-2; perhaps TRBD1 as D (5 bases). This CDR3 has 17 residues. Germline values: CDR1 SGHDN, CDR2 FVKESK. Trimming took off 3 bases at V and 3 bases at J, with 20 bases between the two ends.

The gene calls are TRBV4-3 and TRBJ1-6; 8 positions match TRBD1. CDR3 size: 15 residues. V trimming: 0 bases; J trimming: 10 bases; junction bases outside the gene matches: 5. The V gene's germline CDR1 is LGHNA and CDR2 YSLEER. The CDR3 reads CASSQDGDRGSPLHF. The CDR3 DNA is TGCGCCAGCAGCCAAGACGGCGACAGGGGCTCACCCCTCCACTTT.

The rearrangement joins TRBV5-1 to TRBJ2-2; the D is unclear. This CDR3 is 11 amino acids long. Germline V gives CDR1 SGHRS, CDR2 YFSETQ. V gave up 6 bases and J gave up 3 bases, with 3 bases separating them. In nucleotides, the CDR3 is TGCGCCAGCACCGACACCGGGGAGCTGTTTTTT. Translating gives CASTDTGELFF.

This chain joins TRBV27 and TRBJ1-1; D possibly corresponds to TRBD1 (6 bases). V lost 4 bases to trimming and J lost 6 bases, with 6 bases between them. This CDR3 comprises 11 residues. Germline lookup yields CDR1 MNHEY and CDR2 SMNVEV (reference sequence). The CDR3 region has the DNA TGTGCCAGCAGTTCAGGGGCTGAAGCTTTCTTT. The encoded protein is CASSSGAEAFF.

V usage is TRBV10-3 and J usage is TRBJ1-1, with a possible D match to TRBD1 (5 bases). CDR3 size: 14 residues. CDR1 and CDR2 from the germline V gene are ENHRY and SYGVKD. V lost 8 bases and J 6 bases, leaving 19 bases between the germline ends. The CDR3 spells CAIGESGGEAEAFF. The DNA of the CDR3 is TGTGCCATCGGCGAGTCAGGAGGGGAGGCTGAAGCTTTCTTT.

CDR3 protein: CASSTGQGFGETQYF. The DNA for the CDR3 is TGTGCCAGTAGTACGGGACAGGGTTTTGGGGAGACCCAGTACTTC. This rearrangement joins TRBV19 to TRBJ2-5; TRBD1 matches at 9 bases. CDR1 is LNHDA, CDR2 SQIVND, per germline (reference sequence). V shed 4 bases and J 5 bases; nucleotides not matched to a gene: 8. CDR3 length equals 15 residues.

This rearrangement joins TRBV7-8 to TRBJ2-7; D unresolved. Germline values: CDR1 SGHVS, CDR2 FQNEAQ. V was trimmed by 1 base and J by 2 bases, leaving 12 bases between them. The CDR3 has 15 amino acids. This CDR3 is CASSLETYGTYEQYF. CDR3 DNA: TGTGCCAGCAGCTTAGAAACTTACGGTACCTACGAGCAGTACTTC.

This clone is medium-sized (0.01 to 0.1%) by share. This chain links TRBV5-1 with TRBJ2-2; 10 positions match TRBD2. The CDR3 totals 17 residues. Germline-derived CDR1 and CDR2 are SGHRS and YFSETQ. The V and J ends lost 4 bases and 0 bases, in that order; junction bases with no gene match: 6. CDR3 nucleotides: TGCGCCAGCAGCGACGGGACTAGCGCCTCGAACACCGGGGAGCTGTTTTTT. Protein product: CASSDGTSASNTGELFF. The full variable domain, rest sourced from reference TRBV5-1 and TRBJ2-2, is KAGVTQTPRYLIKTRGQQVTLSCSPISGHRSVSWYQQTPGQGLQFLFEYFSETQRNKGNFPGRFSGRQFSNSRSEMNVSTLELGDSALYLCASSDGTSASNTGELFFGEGSRLTVL.

The V gene is TRBV10-3, the J gene TRBJ1-5; possible D gene TRBD1, 5 bases. Per germline, CDR1 ENHRY and CDR2 SYGVKD. V lost 8 bases and J lost 4, with 15 bases in between. This CDR3 spans 14 amino acids. This chain's CDR3 is CAISDSEYNQPQHF. CDR3 nucleotides: TGTGCCATCTCCGACAGTGAATATAATCAGCCCCAGCATTTT.

The chain employs TRBV30 and TRBJ1-1, with D hard to call. Germline V CDR1 and CDR2: GTSNPN, SVGIG (reference sequence). This CDR3 has 13 amino acids. Trimming stripped 4 bases from V and 3 bases from J, with 12 bases between. Here the CDR3 reads CAWTEGLYTEAFF. The CDR3 bases are TGTGCCTGGACTGAGGGCCTCTACACTGAAGCTTTCTTT.

The V call is TRBV5-5, the J call TRBJ2-5; tentatively, D is TRBD1 (6 bases). This CDR3 is 13 amino acids long. Between the trimmed V and J ends, which lost 0 bases and 5 bases, there was a span of 8 bases. Germline CDR1 and CDR2: SGHKS and YYEKEE (reference sequence). CDR3 amino acids: CASSLATGETQYF. DNA for the CDR3: TGTGCCAGCAGCTTGGCGACAGGCGAGACCCAGTACTTC.

The rearrangement joins TRBV5-1 to TRBJ2-3, with D maybe TRBD2 (5 bases). Germline V gene sequence: CDR1 SGHRS, CDR2 YFSETQ. Trimming cost V 0 bases and J 3 bases, with 14 bases left between them. The CDR3 extends over 16 amino acids. The CDR3 sequence: CASSLAGEIWTDTQYF. The CDR3 nucleotides are TGCGCCAGCAGCTTGGCCGGGGAAATATGGACAGATACGCAGTATTTT.

The rearrangement joins TRBV4-2 to TRBJ2-5; TRBD2 agrees at 8 bases. Per germline, CDR1 LGHNA and CDR2 YNFKEQ. This CDR3 region has 16 residues. The V gene end was trimmed by 0 bases and the J gene end by 1 base; junction bases not matched to a gene: 4. The CDR3 loop is CASSQERAGAQETQYF. CDR3 sequence (DNA): TGTGCCAGCAGCCAAGAACGAGCGGGGGCCCAAGAGACCCAGTACTTC.